This TCR beta chain was recovered during a study of T cell clonality in common variable immunodeficiency. The method was immunoSEQ multiplex PCR; TCRdb's version includes in-frame clones alone and lacks a portion of them. The record shows 30,000 to 40,000 clones for this sample, with no singletons present. This clone came up a few times. The antigen is undetermined. Coverage ceases 3 residues before the CDR3 finishes, and the germline J gene fills in the end. General study points: Compared with healthy controls, CVID subjects showed increased TCRbeta clonality, mostly in about a third. In common variable immunodeficiency, TCR beta chains reportedly carried fewer deletions and N-nucleotide insertions.

CDR3 length: 15 amino acids. J lost 4 bases, V lost 6 bases, and 7 bases had no gene match. CDR1 is SGHTA, CDR2 FQGNSA, per germline. Sequenced input: peripheral blood mononuclear cells. This clonotype originated in a human donor with common variable immunodeficiency. The chain has TRBV7-2 and TRBJ1-5, with TRBD1 matching 9 bases. The CDR3 bases that were read are TGTGCCAGCAGTTTCGGGACAGGGCTAAATCAGCCC. This encodes CASSFGTGLNQP. The complete CDR3 sequence is CASSFGTGLNQPQHF.